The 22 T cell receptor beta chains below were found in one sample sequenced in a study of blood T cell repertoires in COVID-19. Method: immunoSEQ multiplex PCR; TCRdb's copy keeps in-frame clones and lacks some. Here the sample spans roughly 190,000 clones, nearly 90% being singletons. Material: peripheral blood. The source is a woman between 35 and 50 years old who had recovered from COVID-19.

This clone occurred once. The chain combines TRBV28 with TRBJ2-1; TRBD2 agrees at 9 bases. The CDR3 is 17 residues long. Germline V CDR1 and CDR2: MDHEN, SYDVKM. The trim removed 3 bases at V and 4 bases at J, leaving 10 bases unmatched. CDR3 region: CASSFLAGGPQYNEQFF. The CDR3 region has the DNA TGTGCCAGCAGTTTCCTTGCGGGAGGGCCACAATACAATGAGCAGTTCTTC.

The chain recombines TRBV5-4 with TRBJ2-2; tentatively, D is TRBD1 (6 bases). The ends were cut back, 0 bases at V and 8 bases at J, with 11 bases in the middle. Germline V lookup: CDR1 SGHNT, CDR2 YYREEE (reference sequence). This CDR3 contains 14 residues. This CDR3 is CASSLVSGDGELFF. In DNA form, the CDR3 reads TGTGCCAGCAGCTTGGTTTCAGGGGATGGGGAGCTGTTTTTT.

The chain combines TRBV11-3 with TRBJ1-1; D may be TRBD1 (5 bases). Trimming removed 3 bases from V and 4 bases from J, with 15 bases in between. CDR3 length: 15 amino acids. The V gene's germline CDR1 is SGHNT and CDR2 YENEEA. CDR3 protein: CASSFTGEWGTEAFF. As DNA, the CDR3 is TGTGCCAGCAGCTTCACGGGGGAGTGGGGCACTGAAGCTTTCTTT.

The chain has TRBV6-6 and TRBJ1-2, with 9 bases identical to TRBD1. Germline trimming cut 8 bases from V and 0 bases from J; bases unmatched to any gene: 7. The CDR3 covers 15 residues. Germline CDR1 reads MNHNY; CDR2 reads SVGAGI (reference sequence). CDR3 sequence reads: CASRDRDIANYGYTF. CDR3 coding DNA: TGTGCCAGCCGGGACAGGGATATAGCTAACTATGGCTACACCTTC.

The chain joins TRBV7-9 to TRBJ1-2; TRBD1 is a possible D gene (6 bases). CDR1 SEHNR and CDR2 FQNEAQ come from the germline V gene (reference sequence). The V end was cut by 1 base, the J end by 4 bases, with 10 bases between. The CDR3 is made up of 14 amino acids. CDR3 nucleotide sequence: TGTGCCAGCAGCTTAGATCAGGGGAGCTATGGCTACACCTTC. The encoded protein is CASSLDQGSYGYTF.

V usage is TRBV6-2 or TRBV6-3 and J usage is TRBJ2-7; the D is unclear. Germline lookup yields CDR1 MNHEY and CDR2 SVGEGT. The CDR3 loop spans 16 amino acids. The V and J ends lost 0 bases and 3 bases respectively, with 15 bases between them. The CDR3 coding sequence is TGTGCCAGCAGTTACTCTGGGCTGGCCGGAAGCTACGAGCAGTACTTC. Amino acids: CASSYSGLAGSYEQYF.

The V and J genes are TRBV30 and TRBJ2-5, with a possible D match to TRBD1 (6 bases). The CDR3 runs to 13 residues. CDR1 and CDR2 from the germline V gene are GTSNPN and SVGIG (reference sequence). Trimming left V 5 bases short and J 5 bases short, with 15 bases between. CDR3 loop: CAWDPGHRETQYF. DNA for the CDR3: TGTGCCTGGGATCCGGGACACAGGGAGACCCAGTACTTC. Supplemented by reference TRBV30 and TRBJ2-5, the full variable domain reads SQTIHQWPATLVQPVGSPLSLECTVEGTSNPNLYWYRQAAGRGLQLLFYSVGIGQISSEVPQNLSASRPQDRQFILSSKKLLLSDSGFYLCAWDPGHRETQYFGPGTRLLVL.

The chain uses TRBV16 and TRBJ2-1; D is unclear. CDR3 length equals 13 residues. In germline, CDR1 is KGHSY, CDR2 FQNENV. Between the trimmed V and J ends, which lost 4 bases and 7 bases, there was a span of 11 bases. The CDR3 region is CASSLMVRNEQFF. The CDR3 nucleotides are TGTGCCAGCAGCCTTATGGTGCGTAATGAGCAGTTCTTC.

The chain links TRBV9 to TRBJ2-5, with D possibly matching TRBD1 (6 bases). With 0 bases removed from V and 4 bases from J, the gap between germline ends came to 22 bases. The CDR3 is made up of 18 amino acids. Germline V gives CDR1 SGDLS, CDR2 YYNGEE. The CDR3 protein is CASSVGVLGVGGGETQYF. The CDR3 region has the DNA TGTGCCAGCAGCGTAGGGGTTTTGGGAGTTGGGGGCGGAGAGACCCAGTACTTC.

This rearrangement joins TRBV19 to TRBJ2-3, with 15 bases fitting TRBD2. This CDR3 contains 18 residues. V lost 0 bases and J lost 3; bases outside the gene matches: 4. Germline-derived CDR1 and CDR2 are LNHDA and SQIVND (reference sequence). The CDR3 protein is CASSIDDGLAGGTDTQYF. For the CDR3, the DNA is TGTGCCAGTAGTATAGATGACGGACTAGCGGGAGGGACAGATACGCAGTATTTT.

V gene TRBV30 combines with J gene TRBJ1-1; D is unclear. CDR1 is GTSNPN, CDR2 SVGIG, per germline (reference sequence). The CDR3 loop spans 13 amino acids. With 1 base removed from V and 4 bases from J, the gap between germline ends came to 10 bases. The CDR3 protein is CAWSETGFTEAFF. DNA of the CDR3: TGTGCCTGGAGTGAAACCGGGTTCACTGAAGCTTTCTTT.

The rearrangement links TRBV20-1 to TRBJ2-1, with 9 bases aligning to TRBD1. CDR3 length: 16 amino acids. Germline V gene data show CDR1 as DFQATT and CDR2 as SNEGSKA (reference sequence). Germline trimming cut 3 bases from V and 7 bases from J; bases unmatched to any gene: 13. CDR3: CSASYRPGQGPNEQFF. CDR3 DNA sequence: TGCAGTGCTAGTTACCGTCCGGGACAGGGACCTAATGAGCAGTTCTTC.

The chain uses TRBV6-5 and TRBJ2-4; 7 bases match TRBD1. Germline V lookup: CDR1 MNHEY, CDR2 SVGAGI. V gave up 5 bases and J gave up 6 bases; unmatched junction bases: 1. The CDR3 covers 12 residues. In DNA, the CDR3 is TGTGCCAGCAGTAGGGACAGAAACATTCAGTACTTC. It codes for CASSRDRNIQYF.

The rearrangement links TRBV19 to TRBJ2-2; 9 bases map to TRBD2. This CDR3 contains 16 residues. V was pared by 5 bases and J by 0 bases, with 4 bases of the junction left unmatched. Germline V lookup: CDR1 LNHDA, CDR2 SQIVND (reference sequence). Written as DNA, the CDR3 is TGTGCCAGTAGTGAGTCTAGCGGGACGAACACCGGGGAGCTGTTTTTT. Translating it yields CASSESSGTNTGELFF. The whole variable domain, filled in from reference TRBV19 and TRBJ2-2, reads DGGITQSPKYLFRKEGQNVTLSCEQNLNHDAMYWYRQDPGQGLRLIYYSQIVNDFQKGDIAEGYSVSREKKESFPLTVTSAQKNPTAFYLCASSESSGTNTGELFFGEGSRLTVL.

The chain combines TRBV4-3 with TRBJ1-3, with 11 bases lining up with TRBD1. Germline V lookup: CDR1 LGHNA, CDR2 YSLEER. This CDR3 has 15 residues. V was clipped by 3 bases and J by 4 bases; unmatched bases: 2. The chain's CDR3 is CASSQGTGGGNTIYF. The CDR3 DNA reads TGCGCCAGCAGCCAGGGGACAGGGGGAGGAAACACCATATATTTT.

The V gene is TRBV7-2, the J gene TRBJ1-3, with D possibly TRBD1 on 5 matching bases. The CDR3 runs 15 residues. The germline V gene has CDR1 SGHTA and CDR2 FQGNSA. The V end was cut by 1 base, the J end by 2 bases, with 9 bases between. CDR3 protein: CASSLEGRAGNTIYF. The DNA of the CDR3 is TGTGCCAGCAGCTTAGAGGGCAGGGCTGGAAACACCATATATTTT.

Here the CDR3 DNA reads TGTGCCAGCAGTCGCGAGAGCTCCTACGAGCAGTACTTC. Protein sequence: CASSRESSYEQYF. The chain uses TRBV6-2 or TRBV6-3 and TRBJ2-7, with D unclear. V was pared by 5 bases and J by 0 bases, with 8 bases between. Germline CDR1 reads MNHEY; CDR2 reads SVGEGT. This CDR3 has 13 residues.

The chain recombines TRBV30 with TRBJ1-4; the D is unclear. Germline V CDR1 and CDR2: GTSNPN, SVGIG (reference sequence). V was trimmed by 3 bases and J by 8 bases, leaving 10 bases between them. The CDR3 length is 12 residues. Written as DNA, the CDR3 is TGTGCCTGGAGGCAGGTAGAGGAAAAACTGTTTTTT. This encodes CAWRQVEEKLFF.

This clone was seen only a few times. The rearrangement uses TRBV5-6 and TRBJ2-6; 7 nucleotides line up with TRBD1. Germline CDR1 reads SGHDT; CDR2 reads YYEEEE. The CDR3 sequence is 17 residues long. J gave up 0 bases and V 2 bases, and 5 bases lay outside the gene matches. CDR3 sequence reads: CASSFWTGSSGANVLTF. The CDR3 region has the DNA TGTGCCAGCAGCTTTTGGACAGGCAGCTCTGGGGCCAACGTCCTGACTTTC.

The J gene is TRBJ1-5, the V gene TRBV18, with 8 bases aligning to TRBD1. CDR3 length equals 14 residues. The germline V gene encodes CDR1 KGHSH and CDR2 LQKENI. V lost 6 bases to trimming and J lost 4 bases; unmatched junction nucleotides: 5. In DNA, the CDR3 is TGTGCCAGCTCCGTGGACAGGGTGAATCAGCCCCAGCATTTT. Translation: CASSVDRVNQPQHF.

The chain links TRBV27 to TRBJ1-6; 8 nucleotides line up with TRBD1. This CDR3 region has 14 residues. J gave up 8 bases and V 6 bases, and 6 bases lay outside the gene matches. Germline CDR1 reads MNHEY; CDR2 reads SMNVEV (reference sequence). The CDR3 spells CASRPGQAYSPLHF. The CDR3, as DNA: TGTGCCAGCAGGCCGGGACAGGCCTATTCACCCCTCCACTTT.

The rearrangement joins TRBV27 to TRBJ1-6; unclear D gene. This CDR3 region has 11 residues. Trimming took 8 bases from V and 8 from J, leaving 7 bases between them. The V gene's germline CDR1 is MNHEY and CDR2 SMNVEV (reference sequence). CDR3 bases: TGTGCCAGCGGAGAAGATTCACCCCTCCACTTT. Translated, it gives CASGEDSPLHF.